These T cell receptor beta chains were read from a single sample in a study of glioma-infiltrating T cells after dendritic cell vaccination. Sequenced by immunoSEQ multiplex PCR; TCRdb stores in-frame clones only, minus some. The sample records roughly 51,000 clones, about 85% being singletons. The sample consisted of blood, taken before dendritic cell vaccination. The receptors here all came from a human donor with glioblastoma. The CDR3 runs from the conserved cysteine through the conserved F or W. The order of the fields is clone size, V gene, J gene, D gene, CDR3 DNA, CDR3 protein. The D gene is left open where the match is weak. Clone size appears in some rows only: once, few, many, or a class for an expanded clone.

size: .
V: TRBV27
J: TRBJ1-4
D: .
DNA: TGTGCCAGCAGCCGAGGCGGGGGTAGCAGGTTTGCAACTAATGAAAAACTGTTTTTT
CDR3: CASSRGGGSRFATNEKLFF

size: .
V: TRBV27
J: TRBJ1-3
D: TRBD1
DNA: TGTGCCAGCAGTTTCACCGGGACAGGGTCTGGAAACACCATATATTTT
CDR3: CASSFTGTGSGNTIYF

size: once
V: TRBV2
J: TRBJ2-5
D: TRBD2
DNA: TGTGCCAGCAGTGAACGGGCTAGCGGGGGCCACAGTGGGACCCAGTACTTC
CDR3: CASSERASGGHSGTQYF

size: once
V: TRBV11-3
J: TRBJ2-1
D: .
DNA: TGTGCCAGCACCGGACTTGGGGCGGGGGAGCAGTTCTTC
CDR3: CASTGLGAGEQFF

size: .
V: TRBV14
J: TRBJ2-5
D: .
DNA: TGTGCCAGCAGCCAAGATTACACAGCAATCCAAGAGACCCAGTACTTC
CDR3: CASSQDYTAIQETQYF

size: .
V: TRBV19
J: TRBJ2-7
D: TRBD2
DNA: TGTGCCAGTAGTATGTTAGCGGGGAGCTACGAGCAGTACTTC
CDR3: CASSMLAGSYEQYF

size: once
V: TRBV5-6
J: TRBJ1-2
D: .
DNA: TGTGCCAGCAGCTTGAGGGAGTATGGCTACACCTTC
CDR3: CASSLREYGYTF

size: .
V: TRBV6-1
J: TRBJ2-5
D: TRBD2
DNA: TGTGCCAGCAGTCGTGGACTAGCGGAGACCCAGTACTTC
CDR3: CASSRGLAETQYF

size: .
V: TRBV5-1
J: TRBJ2-7
D: .
DNA: TGCGCCAGCAGCTTGGCCGAGGGCCGAATATACTTC
CDR3: CASSLAEGRIYF

size: .
V: TRBV25-1
J: TRBJ2-5
D: TRBD1
DNA: TGTGCCAGCAGTGGAACCGTTGGGGGGACAGGGGGAGAGACCCAGTACTTC
CDR3: CASSGTVGGTGGETQYF

size: .
V: TRBV5-1
J: TRBJ1-2
D: TRBD1
DNA: TGCGCCAGCAGCTTGGGTTCCGGGACAGAGGGCTACACCTTC
CDR3: CASSLGSGTEGYTF

size: .
V: TRBV7-2
J: TRBJ2-5
D: TRBD2
DNA: TGTGCCAGCAGCTTAGAGACTAGCGGGAGAGGGGAGACCCAGTACTTC
CDR3: CASSLETSGRGETQYF

size: .
V: TRBV18
J: TRBJ2-1
D: TRBD2
DNA: TGTGCCAGCTCACCTACCGAACCGGGACTAGCGGGGTTCTATGAGCAGTTCTTC
CDR3: CASSPTEPGLAGFYEQFF

size: .
V: TRBV25-1
J: TRBJ1-3
D: .
DNA: TGTGCCAGCATATCAGGGGTCTCTGGAAACACCATATATTTT
CDR3: CASISGVSGNTIYF

size: .
V: TRBV5-4
J: TRBJ1-3
D: .
DNA: TGTGCCAGCAGCCGTATAGACGGGGACTCTGGAAACACCATATATTTT
CDR3: CASSRIDGDSGNTIYF

size: .
V: TRBV29-1
J: TRBJ1-1
D: .
DNA: TGCAGCGTTGTTTCAGGGGCCCGGGGAGCTTTCTTT
CDR3: CSVVSGARGAFF

size: .
V: TRBV28
J: TRBJ2-1
D: TRBD1
DNA: TGTGCCAGCAGTCTTCCCGGGACAGTCTACAATGAGCAGTTCTTC
CDR3: CASSLPGTVYNEQFF

size: few
V: TRBV2
J: TRBJ2-7
D: TRBD2
DNA: TGTGCCAGCCTACGACTAGCGGAATACGAGCAGTACTTC
CDR3: CASLRLAEYEQYF

size: .
V: TRBV7-9
J: TRBJ1-6
D: TRBD1
DNA: TGTGCCAGCAGCTTAGAGGCCAGGGGGCTCTTGTCACCCCTCCACTTT
CDR3: CASSLEARGLLSPLHF

size: .
V: TRBV6-4
J: TRBJ2-1
D: .
DNA: TGTGCCAGCAGTCTCAGGGGCGCCGAGTACAATGAGCAGTTCTTC
CDR3: CASSLRGAEYNEQFF

size: once
V: TRBV11-2
J: TRBJ1-2
D: TRBD1
DNA: TGTGCCAGCAGCTTACAGGGGGCCGGGGGCTACACCTTC
CDR3: CASSLQGAGGYTF

size: .
V: TRBV10-2
J: TRBJ1-1
D: .
DNA: TGCGCCAGCAGTGTGCAGGGTCCCGTCGGAGCTGAAGCTTTCTTT
CDR3: CASSVQGPVGAEAFF

size: .
V: TRBV6-5
J: TRBJ1-2
D: .
DNA: TGTGCCAGCACCTCTCAGGGGTATAGCTACACCTTC
CDR3: CASTSQGYSYTF

size: .
V: TRBV30
J: TRBJ1-6
D: .
DNA: TGTGCCTGGATGCGAAGGAGCTCCTATAATTCACCCCTCCACTTT
CDR3: CAWMRRSSYNSPLHF

size: .
V: TRBV4-2
J: TRBJ2-3
D: TRBD2
DNA: TGTGCCAGCAGCCAGATCCTAGCGGGAGGGCCGGGCACAGATACGCAGTATTTT
CDR3: CASSQILAGGPGTDTQYF

size: .
V: TRBV7-6
J: TRBJ1-6
D: TRBD1
DNA: TGTGCCAGCAGCTTAGGGACAGGGACGGATTCACCCCTCCACTTT
CDR3: CASSLGTGTDSPLHF

size: .
V: TRBV7-9
J: TRBJ1-1
D: .
DNA: TGTGCCAGCAAAGCAGGGGCTCCTATGAACACTGAAGCTTTCTTT
CDR3: CASKAGAPMNTEAFF

size: .
V: TRBV27
J: TRBJ1-2
D: TRBD1
DNA: TGTGCCAGCAGTGTAAGGGCCCCAACAGGGGTAGGTGGCTACACCTTC
CDR3: CASSVRAPTGVGGYTF

size: few
V: TRBV7-9
J: TRBJ1-1
D: .
DNA: TGTGCCAGCAGCTTCTCCGTGAGCCCTGAAGCTTTCTTT
CDR3: CASSFSVSPEAFF

size: .
V: TRBV2
J: TRBJ1-6
D: .
DNA: TGTGCCAGCATCAATGGACGGCAGGGACTTTATTCACCCCTCCACTTT
CDR3: CASINGRQGLYSPLHF

size: .
V: TRBV6-6
J: TRBJ2-6
D: TRBD2
DNA: TGTGCCAGCACCGACGGGGGGATCGGGGCCAACGTCCTGACTTTC
CDR3: CASTDGGIGANVLTF

size: .
V: TRBV11-3
J: TRBJ1-1
D: .
DNA: TGTGCCAGCAGCTGGGCAGGGAACGGAGAGGCTTTCTTT
CDR3: CASSWAGNGEAFF

size: .
V: TRBV6-5
J: TRBJ1-4
D: TRBD1
DNA: TGTGCCAGCAGGGACAGGGGGCGTAATGAAAAACTGTTTTTT
CDR3: CASRDRGRNEKLFF

size: .
V: TRBV18
J: TRBJ2-3
D: .
DNA: TGTGCCAGCTCACCACCGGGCTCCCCGGGGGCAGATACGCAGTATTTT
CDR3: CASSPPGSPGADTQYF

size: .
V: TRBV1
J: TRBJ2-5
D: .
DNA: TGCACCAGCAGCCATGATGGGACTAGCGGGAGGGAGACCCAGTACTTC
CDR3: CTSSHDGTSGRETQYF

size: .
V: TRBV29-1
J: TRBJ2-7
D: TRBD2
DNA: TGCAGCGTTGTGGTAGCGGGGAAGTCGAGCAACGAGCAGTACTTC
CDR3: CSVVVAGKSSNEQYF

size: .
V: TRBV9
J: TRBJ2-1
D: TRBD2
DNA: TGTGCCAGCAGTTCTCTAGCGGGAGGATACAATGAGCAGTTCTTC
CDR3: CASSSLAGGYNEQFF

size: .
V: TRBV30
J: TRBJ2-2
D: TRBD2
DNA: TGTGCCTGGAGTTCCGCTAGCGGGGGGGCCATAGGCGGGGAGCTGTTTTTT
CDR3: CAWSSASGGAIGGELFF

size: .
V: TRBV4-2
J: TRBJ2-1
D: .
DNA: TGTGCCAGCAGCCAAACCGGACTAGGGGGCAATGAGCAGTTCTTC
CDR3: CASSQTGLGGNEQFF

size: few
V: TRBV10-1
J: TRBJ2-1
D: TRBD2
DNA: TGCGCCAGCAGTCCTTTAGGACTAGCGGGGAATGAGCAGTTCTTC
CDR3: CASSPLGLAGNEQFF

size: once
V: TRBV19
J: TRBJ2-7
D: TRBD1
DNA: TGTGCCAGTAGTATAATCCCGGGACAGGGGAACGAGCAGTACTTC
CDR3: CASSIIPGQGNEQYF

size: .
V: TRBV5-4
J: TRBJ1-1
D: .
DNA: TGTGCCAGCAGCGGCCAACAGGGAGAGAACACTGAAGCTTTCTTT
CDR3: CASSGQQGENTEAFF

size: .
V: TRBV30
J: TRBJ1-2
D: TRBD1
DNA: TGTGCCTGGCGGACAGGGGGCGATAACTATGGCTACACCTTC
CDR3: CAWRTGGDNYGYTF

size: once
V: TRBV5-1
J: TRBJ1-2
D: TRBD1
DNA: TGCGCCAGCAGCCCCGGACAGGAGGGGACTGGCTACACCTTC
CDR3: CASSPGQEGTGYTF

size: .
V: TRBV30
J: TRBJ2-5
D: TRBD1
DNA: TGTGCCTGGAGTCTCCTTCTGAAAACGGGACAGTACCAAGAGACCCAGTACTTC
CDR3: CAWSLLLKTGQYQETQYF

size: .
V: TRBV18
J: TRBJ1-5
D: .
DNA: TGTGCCAGCTCTCCTAGTCGGGATCAGCCCCAGCATTTT
CDR3: CASSPSRDQPQHF

size: .
V: TRBV7-2
J: TRBJ2-7
D: .
DNA: TGTGCCAGCAGCTTAGAGGTGACAGCCCTCGAGCAGTACTTC
CDR3: CASSLEVTALEQYF

size: .
V: TRBV18
J: TRBJ2-3
D: .
DNA: TGTGCCAGCTCACCGGGAACCGGGGTGGCAGATACGCAGTATTTT
CDR3: CASSPGTGVADTQYF

size: few
V: TRBV2
J: TRBJ1-3
D: .
DNA: TGTGCCAGCAGCCCCACAGGGACCGTCGGAAACACCATATATTTT
CDR3: CASSPTGTVGNTIYF

size: .
V: TRBV19
J: TRBJ1-3
D: TRBD1
DNA: TGTGCCAGTAGTATGACAGGGATGGCTGGAAACACCATATATTTT
CDR3: CASSMTGMAGNTIYF

size: .
V: TRBV19
J: TRBJ2-1
D: .
DNA: TGTGCCAGTAGAACCCCGGGGGGCGCAAACAATGAGCAGTTCTTC
CDR3: CASRTPGGANNEQFF

size: .
V: TRBV9
J: TRBJ2-1
D: TRBD2
DNA: TGTGCCAGCAGGCCCTCGGGGGGGGTAAATGAGCAGTTCTTC
CDR3: CASRPSGGVNEQFF

size: .
V: TRBV5-1
J: TRBJ2-1
D: TRBD2
DNA: TGCGCCAGCAGCTTGGCCAGCGGGAGCGCCTACAATGAGCAGTTCTTC
CDR3: CASSLASGSAYNEQFF

size: .
V: TRBV9
J: TRBJ1-5
D: .
DNA: TGTGCCAGCAGCGCGGACAGTAGACATCAGCCCCAGCATTTT
CDR3: CASSADSRHQPQHF

size: .
V: TRBV19
J: TRBJ2-2
D: .
DNA: TGTGCCAGTAGTGATACAGGTGACACCGGGGAGCTGTTTTTT
CDR3: CASSDTGDTGELFF

size: .
V: TRBV7-9
J: TRBJ2-7
D: TRBD2
DNA: TGTGCCAGCAGCCCGGGCGGGACTAGCGGGAGTTCAGGCGAGCAGTACTTC
CDR3: CASSPGGTSGSSGEQYF

size: .
V: TRBV6-5
J: TRBJ1-2
D: TRBD1
DNA: TGTGCCAGCTGGACAGGGAAAAACTATGGCTACACCTTC
CDR3: CASWTGKNYGYTF

size: .
V: TRBV11-2
J: TRBJ2-1
D: TRBD2
DNA: TGTGCCAGCAGCTTAAGAGCGGGGGGCCGCTCCTACAATGAGCAGTTCTTC
CDR3: CASSLRAGGRSYNEQFF

size: .
V: TRBV11-2
J: TRBJ1-4
D: .
DNA: TGTGCCAGCAGCTCTACAGAATGGAAAGAAAAACTGTTTTTT
CDR3: CASSSTEWKEKLFF

size: few
V: TRBV4-3
J: TRBJ2-4
D: TRBD1
DNA: TGCGCCAGCAGCCAAGATCTGCGCAGGGGGCGAGGCAAAAACATTCAGTACTTC
CDR3: CASSQDLRRGRGKNIQYF